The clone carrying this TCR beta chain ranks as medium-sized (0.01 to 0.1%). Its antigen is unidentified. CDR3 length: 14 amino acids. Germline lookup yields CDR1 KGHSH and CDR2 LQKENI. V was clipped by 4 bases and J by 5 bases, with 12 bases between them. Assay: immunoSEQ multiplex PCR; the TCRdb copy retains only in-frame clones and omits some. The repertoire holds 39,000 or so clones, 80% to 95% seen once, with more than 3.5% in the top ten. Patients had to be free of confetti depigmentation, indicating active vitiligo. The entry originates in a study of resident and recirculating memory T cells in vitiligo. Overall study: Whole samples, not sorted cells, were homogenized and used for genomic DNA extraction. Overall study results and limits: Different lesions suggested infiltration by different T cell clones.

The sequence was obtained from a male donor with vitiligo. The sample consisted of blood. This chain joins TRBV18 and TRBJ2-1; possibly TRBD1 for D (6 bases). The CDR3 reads CASSLSGVDNEQFF. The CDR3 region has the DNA TGTGCCAGCTCACTCTCAGGGGTCGACAATGAGCAGTTCTTC.